Sequencing of this T cell receptor beta chain was carried out in a study of control samples from healthy donors and cancer patients. Repertoires were generated with immunoSEQ multiplex PCR, while TCRdb's copy carries only in-frame clones and drops some. The sample has about 150,000 clones; approximately 94% are singletons. The CDR3 is made up of 14 amino acids. After removal of 0 bases from V and 5 bases from J, the junction contained 4 bases not matched to a gene. Germline values: CDR1 SGHAT, CDR2 FQNNGV. The genes are TRBV11-2 and TRBJ2-7, with 7 positions matching TRBD1. This receptor was taken from a man aged 18 to 35 in good health. The specimen was blood. The CDR3 DNA sequence: TGTGCCAGCAGCTTAGAACAGGGGCGCCACGAGCAGTACTTC. Translating gives CASSLEQGRHEQYF.